Shown below are 6 T cell receptor beta chains from a single sample sequenced in a study of vaccination and CD4 T cells after COVID-19. These receptors lack a known antigen. Described treatment: approximately 11-day PBMC culture with coronavirus spike peptide pools or control peptides (ViraFEST assay). Cultured CD4+ T cell DNA was sequenced using the Oncomine TCR Beta short-read assay. Each CDR3 protein gets one entry after TCRdb re-called the PCR reads with MiXCR. The table includes 13,000 or so distinct CDR3 sequences, roughly half detected once. The starting material was cultured CD4+ T cells from blood, obtained after SARS-CoV-2 vaccination. The receptors come from a human donor with COVID-19.

This clonotype was counted a few times. This chain links TRBV6-1 with TRBJ2-1, with D perhaps TRBD1 (6 bases). Germline V gives CDR1 MNHNS, CDR2 SASEGT. V was cut by 11 bases and J by 1 base, with 12 bases left in between. There are 13 residues in the CDR3. This CDR3 reads CAVTGLSYNEQFF. The DNA of the CDR3 is TGTGCCGTAACAGGGCTTTCCTACAATGAGCAGTTCTTC.

The gene calls are TRBV28 and TRBJ1-1; D not resolved. V lost 7 bases and J 4 bases, leaving 13 bases between the germline ends. The length of the CDR3 is 13 residues. Germline loops: CDR1 MDHEN, CDR2 SYDVKM. CDR3 residues: CASTPVGRTEAFF. The CDR3 DNA reads TGTGCCAGCACTCCTGTGGGTCGCACTGAAGCTTTCTTT.

The chain carries TRBV7-2 and TRBJ2-2, with D maybe TRBD1 (6 bases). V dropped 5 bases and J dropped 7 bases, with 17 bases sitting between them. CDR1 SGHTA and CDR2 FQGNSA come from the germline V gene. CDR3 size: 15 residues. For the CDR3, the DNA is TGTGCCAGCAGCCCCCAGGGGTTCTCGGTCGGGGAGCTGTTTTTT. It codes for CASSPQGFSVGELFF.

The V gene is TRBV6-5, the J gene TRBJ1-5, with TRBD1 as a possible D gene (6 bases). Looked up from germline, CDR1 is MNHEY and CDR2 is SVGAGI. The CDR3 has 14 residues. Deletions cut 4 bases from V and 7 bases from J, with 14 bases between. The DNA for the CDR3 is TGTGCCAGCAGTTCCGAGGGGGTGCGACAGCCCCAGCATTTT. Translating gives CASSSEGVRQPQHF.

The gene calls are TRBV6-1 and TRBJ1-2; no definite D call. There are 12 residues in the CDR3. CDR1 MNHNS and CDR2 SASEGT come from the germline V gene. V lost 5 bases and J 7 bases, leaving 11 bases between the germline ends. The CDR3 DNA is TGTGCCAGCAGTCCCCTGGTGGGTGGCTACACCTTC. Protein product: CASSPLVGGYTF.

The V call is TRBV23-1, the J call TRBJ2-7; D is tentatively TRBD1 or TRBD2 (5 bases each). TRBV23-1 is sorted into the ORF group, with uncertain function. Between the trimmed V and J ends, which lost 5 bases and 0 bases, there was a span of 17 bases. CDR3 length: 16 amino acids. CDR3 protein: CASSTYGTRLSYEQYF. DNA of the CDR3: TGCGCCAGCAGTACGTACGGGACCCGACTCTCCTACGAGCAGTACTTC.